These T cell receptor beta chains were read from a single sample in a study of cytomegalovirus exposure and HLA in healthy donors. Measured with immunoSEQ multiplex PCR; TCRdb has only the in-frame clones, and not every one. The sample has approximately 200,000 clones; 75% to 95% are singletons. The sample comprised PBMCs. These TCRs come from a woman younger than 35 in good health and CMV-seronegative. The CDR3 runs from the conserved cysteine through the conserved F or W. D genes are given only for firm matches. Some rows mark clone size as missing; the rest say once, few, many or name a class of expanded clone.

cdr3_aa: CASSMRAYEQYF; cdr3_nt: TGTGCCAGCAGCATGAGGGCCTACGAGCAGTACTTC; v_call: TRBV6-4; j_call: TRBJ2-7; d_call: NA; clone_size: once
cdr3_aa: CASGGTPNEQFF; cdr3_nt: TGTGCCAGCGGCGGGACTCCAAATGAGCAGTTCTTC; v_call: TRBV28; j_call: TRBJ2-1; d_call: NA; clone_size: NA
cdr3_aa: CASRGGYGELFF; cdr3_nt: TGTGCCAGCAGGGGGGGGTACGGGGAGCTGTTTTTT; v_call: TRBV28; j_call: TRBJ2-2; d_call: TRBD2; clone_size: NA
cdr3_aa: CASTETGGNTEAFF; cdr3_nt: TGTGCCAGCACCGAGACAGGGGGGAACACTGAAGCTTTCTTT; v_call: TRBV11-1; j_call: TRBJ1-1; d_call: TRBD1; clone_size: NA
cdr3_aa: CAWSGTYNQPQHF; cdr3_nt: TGTGCCTGGTCCGGGACATATAATCAGCCCCAGCATTTT; v_call: TRBV30; j_call: TRBJ1-5; d_call: NA; clone_size: NA
cdr3_aa: CASSLDRATGELFF; cdr3_nt: TGTGCCAGCAGCTTGGACAGGGCGACCGGGGAGCTGTTTTTT; v_call: TRBV5-4; j_call: TRBJ2-2; d_call: NA; clone_size: few
cdr3_aa: CASRPTGFAGNTIYF; cdr3_nt: TGTGCCAGCAGGCCTACAGGGTTCGCTGGAAACACCATATATTTT; v_call: TRBV6-1; j_call: TRBJ1-3; d_call: NA; clone_size: NA
cdr3_aa: CASTAYYNSPLHF; cdr3_nt: TGTGCCAGCACAGCGTACTATAATTCACCCCTCCACTTT; v_call: TRBV6-1; j_call: TRBJ1-6; d_call: NA; clone_size: NA
cdr3_aa: CASVGSGVSGTSPLHF; cdr3_nt: TGTGCCAGCGTCGGATCAGGGGTTTCAGGGACTTCACCCCTCCACTTT; v_call: TRBV28; j_call: TRBJ1-6; d_call: NA; clone_size: NA
cdr3_aa: CASSLSVAGGNTDTQYF; cdr3_nt: TGCGCCAGCAGCTTGTCTGTGGCGGGAGGTAACACAGATACGCAGTATTTT; v_call: TRBV5-1; j_call: TRBJ2-3; d_call: TRBD2; clone_size: NA
cdr3_aa: CASSPGTSNNEQFF; cdr3_nt: TGCGCCAGCAGCCCCGGGACTTCGAACAATGAGCAGTTCTTC; v_call: TRBV5-1; j_call: TRBJ2-1; d_call: NA; clone_size: once
cdr3_aa: CAWSRQGSEKLFF; cdr3_nt: TGTGCCTGGAGTAGACAGGGGAGCGAAAAACTGTTTTTT; v_call: TRBV30; j_call: TRBJ1-4; d_call: TRBD1; clone_size: NA
cdr3_aa: CASSSSTGPNSPLHF; cdr3_nt: TGTGCCAGCAGTTCGTCTACAGGTCCTAATTCACCCCTCCACTTT; v_call: TRBV28; j_call: TRBJ1-6; d_call: NA; clone_size: NA
cdr3_aa: CAGRQEDSTEAFF; cdr3_nt: TGCGCCGGGAGACAGGAGGATAGCACTGAAGCTTTCTTT; v_call: TRBV10-2; j_call: TRBJ1-1; d_call: NA; clone_size: NA
cdr3_aa: CASSEAVKRGVWGDEQFF; cdr3_nt: TGTGCCAGCAGTGAAGCGGTAAAGCGTGGGGTCTGGGGCGATGAGCAGTTCTTC; v_call: TRBV6-1; j_call: TRBJ2-1; d_call: NA; clone_size: NA
cdr3_aa: CASSLTGLADNEQFF; cdr3_nt: TGTGCCAGCAGCTTAACGGGACTAGCGGACAATGAGCAGTTCTTC; v_call: TRBV7-3; j_call: TRBJ2-1; d_call: TRBD2; clone_size: NA
cdr3_aa: CASSQDGIVIRQHF; cdr3_nt: TGTGCCAGTAGCCAAGACGGGATTGTCATTCGCCAGCATTTT; v_call: TRBV19; j_call: TRBJ1-5; d_call: NA; clone_size: NA
cdr3_aa: CASSQRQPYEQYF; cdr3_nt: TGTGCCAGCAGCCAAAGACAGCCCTACGAGCAGTACTTC; v_call: TRBV7-9; j_call: TRBJ2-7; d_call: NA; clone_size: NA
cdr3_aa: CASSPTHGNTIYF; cdr3_nt: TGTGCCAGCAGTCCCACTCATGGAAACACCATATATTTT; v_call: TRBV28; j_call: TRBJ1-3; d_call: NA; clone_size: few
cdr3_aa: CASPPRGRAYEQYF; cdr3_nt: TGTGCCAGCCCGCCGCGCGGGAGGGCCTACGAGCAGTACTTC; v_call: TRBV6-1; j_call: TRBJ2-7; d_call: TRBD2; clone_size: NA
cdr3_aa: CASSTTWTGPTEAFF; cdr3_nt: TGTGCCAGCAGCACCACCTGGACAGGGCCGACTGAAGCTTTCTTT; v_call: TRBV13; j_call: TRBJ1-1; d_call: TRBD1; clone_size: once
cdr3_aa: CAWSVLGGGLAGDFVDTQYF; cdr3_nt: TGTGCCTGGAGTGTACTGGGGGGAGGTCTAGCGGGAGATTTTGTAGATACGCAGTATTTT; v_call: TRBV30; j_call: TRBJ2-3; d_call: TRBD2; clone_size: once
cdr3_aa: CASSLGAEINQPQHF; cdr3_nt: TGCGCCAGCAGCTTGGGGGCAGAAATCAATCAGCCCCAGCATTTT; v_call: TRBV5-1; j_call: TRBJ1-5; d_call: NA; clone_size: once
cdr3_aa: CAISETYRRMVTDTQYF; cdr3_nt: TGTGCCATCAGTGAGACCTACCGGCGGATGGTAACAGATACGCAGTATTTT; v_call: TRBV10-3; j_call: TRBJ2-3; d_call: NA; clone_size: NA